The 25 T cell receptor beta chains in this list originate from one sample, sequenced in a study of OX40 agonist ivuxolimab in advanced cancers. This table comes from immunoSEQ multiplex PCR, and its TCRdb copy is limited to in-frame clones, with some not included. This repertoire shows 35,000 to 45,000 clones, roughly 80% found once; its top ten account for around 2.1%. Sequenced here: CD4+ or CD8+ T cells sorted from blood, sampled in a trial of the OX40 agonist ivuxolimab. These receptor sequences come from an adult with an advanced solid tumor such as melanoma, head and neck, liver or kidney cancer.

The chain combines TRBV18 with TRBJ2-3; D ambiguous. Germline CDR1 reads KGHSH; CDR2 reads LQKENI. V was shortened by 3 bases and J by 0 bases, with 13 bases between the two germline ends. The CDR3 loop spans 16 amino acids. CDR3: CASSPPPLVSTDTQYF. The CDR3 DNA is TGTGCCAGCTCACCTCCACCGCTAGTCAGCACAGATACGCAGTATTTT.

V and J are TRBV2 and TRBJ1-6; D ambiguous. Germline CDR1 is SNHLY and CDR2 is FYNNEI. Trimming took 3 bases from V and 8 from J, leaving 14 bases between them. This CDR3 has 15 amino acids. Written as DNA, the CDR3 is TGTGCCAGCAGTGAGCCGAAGCCTTCGGATTCACCCCTCCACTTT. Amino acids: CASSEPKPSDSPLHF.

The chain is built from TRBV5-4 and TRBJ2-5; TRBD1 agrees at 11 bases. V trimming: 3 bases; J trimming: 5 bases; junction bases outside the gene matches: 6. The germline CDR1 and CDR2 sequences are SGHNT and YYREEE (reference sequence). This CDR3 comprises 15 residues. The CDR3 reads CASSSGGQGGETQYF. DNA for the CDR3: TGTGCCAGCAGCTCGGGGGGACAGGGGGGTGAGACCCAGTACTTC.

This clone came up a few times. The chain carries TRBV7-8 and TRBJ1-6; 7 bases line up with TRBD1. Losses at the gene ends were 5 bases for V and 10 bases for J; bases not matched to a gene: 5. The length of the CDR3 is 13 residues. CDR1 and CDR2 (germline): SGHVS, FQNEAQ. CDR3 sequence: CASSQGQVSPLHF. CDR3 sequence (DNA): TGTGCCAGCAGCCAAGGACAGGTGTCACCCCTCCACTTT.

This chain links TRBV9 with TRBJ1-6; a possible D gene is TRBD1 (5 bases). This CDR3 has 16 amino acids. Trimming removed 3 bases from V and 8 bases from J, with 18 bases in between. The germline V gene encodes CDR1 SGDLS and CDR2 YYNGEE. CDR3 coding DNA: TGTGCCAGCAGCGAGACCCCCCAAAGGGACGATTCACCCCTCCACTTT. Protein product: CASSETPQRDDSPLHF.

The chain carries TRBV7-6 and TRBJ2-1; D is ambiguous. The CDR3 contains 18 residues. V was trimmed by 1 base and J by 0 bases, leaving 16 bases between them. CDR1 and CDR2 (germline): SGHVS, FNYEAQ. CDR3 residues: CASSLEAWVGNSYNEQFF. The CDR3 DNA is TGTGCCAGCAGCTTAGAGGCTTGGGTGGGCAACTCCTACAATGAGCAGTTCTTC.

The V call is TRBV6-6, the J call TRBJ1-1, with D hard to call. Germline lookup yields CDR1 MNHNY and CDR2 SVGAGI (reference sequence). V was pared by 2 bases and J by 0 bases, with 4 bases between. The CDR3 covers 13 residues. In DNA, the CDR3 is TGTGCCAGCAGTTACACGGTGAACACTGAAGCTTTCTTT. Translating it yields CASSYTVNTEAFF.

The chain links TRBV7-6 to TRBJ2-2; TRBD1 matches at 7 bases. This CDR3 is built from 15 residues. Germline V lookup: CDR1 SGHVS, CDR2 FNYEAQ. The V gene end was trimmed by 6 bases and the J gene end by 1 base; junction bases not matched to a gene: 5. In nucleotides, the CDR3 is TGTGCCAGCAGACCGGGACAGAAGAACACCGGGGAGCTGTTTTTT. It translates to CASRPGQKNTGELFF.

There are a few counts of this clone. This chain connects TRBV18 to TRBJ2-5; no clear D gene. Trimming stripped 3 bases from V and 1 base from J, with 6 bases between. CDR3 length: 13 residues. Looked up from germline, CDR1 is KGHSH and CDR2 is LQKENI. In nucleotides, the CDR3 is TGTGCCAGCTCACCTTTCCCCCAAGAGACCCAGTACTTC. It encodes CASSPFPQETQYF.

The CDR3 spells CASSLTPQDRDWLRNTIYF. Written as DNA, the CDR3 is TGCGCCAGCAGCCTCACCCCTCAGGACAGGGATTGGTTAAGAAACACCATATATTTT. The chain joins TRBV5-1 to TRBJ1-3; 8 nucleotides agree with TRBD1. This CDR3 has 19 residues. Germline CDR1 reads SGHRS; CDR2 reads YFSETQ. V lost 4 bases, J lost 5 bases, and 20 bases stayed unmatched.

This chain joins TRBV7-9 and TRBJ2-5; D ambiguous. The CDR3 consists of 14 residues. V was pared by 1 base and J by 5 bases, with 11 bases between. CDR1 SEHNR and CDR2 FQNEAQ come from the germline V gene (reference sequence). CDR3 region: CASSLVDRRETQYF. In nucleotides, the CDR3 is TGTGCCAGCAGCTTAGTTGACCGGCGGGAGACCCAGTACTTC.

V usage is TRBV30 and J usage is TRBJ2-1; the D gene is possibly TRBD1 (8 bases). This CDR3 has 13 residues. V was cut by 8 bases and J by 2 bases, with 13 bases left in between. Germline CDR1 is GTSNPN and CDR2 is SVGIG (reference sequence). The CDR3 reads CATGGGPYNEQFF. The CDR3 region has the DNA TGTGCCACAGGGGGGGGCCCCTACAATGAGCAGTTCTTC. Combining the CDR3 with reference TRBV30 and TRBJ2-1 gives the whole variable domain SQTIHQWPATLVQPVGSPLSLECTVEGTSNPNLYWYRQAAGRGLQLLFYSVGIGQISSEVPQNLSASRPQDRQFILSSKKLLLSDSGFYLCATGGGPYNEQFFGPGTRLTVL.

This chain connects TRBV2 to TRBJ1-6; D gene ambiguous. The germline V gene encodes CDR1 SNHLY and CDR2 FYNNEI. The CDR3 spans 15 residues. The V gene lost 7 bases and the J gene lost 7 bases, with 17 bases spanning the gap. The CDR3 loop reads CASNVLVGENSPLHF. CDR3 nucleotides: TGTGCCAGCAATGTTCTCGTGGGCGAAAATTCACCCCTCCACTTT.

The V call is TRBV30, the J call TRBJ2-5, with 10 positions matching TRBD2. The V gene's germline CDR1 is GTSNPN and CDR2 SVGIG (reference sequence). This CDR3 is built from 19 residues. V shed 1 base, J shed 2 bases, and the junction held 16 bases outside the gene matches. The CDR3 DNA follows: TGTGCCTGGAGTGGAATTAAAACCGGGACTAGCGTGTTTCAAGAGACCCAGTACTTC. Its translation: CAWSGIKTGTSVFQETQYF.

This sequence joins TRBV7-9 and TRBJ2-5; 11 positions match TRBD2. The CDR3 is made up of 17 amino acids. Per germline, CDR1 SEHNR and CDR2 FQNEAQ (reference sequence). Trimming took 0 bases from V and 5 from J; bases not matched to a gene: 8. The CDR3 sequence is CASSLAPILAGVETQYF. For the CDR3, the DNA is TGTGCCAGCAGCTTAGCGCCAATACTAGCGGGAGTTGAGACCCAGTACTTC.

The table lists this clone with a few counts. CDR3 sequence: CASSLGTAQSTDTQYF. The CDR3 nucleotides read TGTGCCAGCAGCTTAGGGACGGCCCAGAGCACAGATACGCAGTATTTT. J is TRBJ2-3 and V is TRBV11-2; D remains unclear. V lost 1 base and J 0 bases, leaving 11 bases between the germline ends. In germline, CDR1 is SGHAT, CDR2 FQNNGV. The CDR3 spans 16 residues.

This chain uses TRBV28 with TRBJ1-5; TRBD1 might be the D (5 bases). V lost 5 bases and J 6 bases, leaving 26 bases between the germline ends. This CDR3 contains 18 residues. From germline, CDR1 is MDHEN and CDR2 SYDVKM. The CDR3 DNA reads TGTGCCAGCAGTGGCCCGACCCCGAATGGGGGTTTGGGTCAGCCCCAGCATTTT. Its translation is CASSGPTPNGGLGQPQHF.

This chain uses TRBV25-1 with TRBJ2-7, with a weak D call TRBD1 (6 bases). V was shortened by 6 bases and J by 3 bases, with 18 bases between the two germline ends. Germline assignment: CDR1 MGHDK and CDR2 SYGVNS. This CDR3 has 15 residues. The CDR3 nucleotides read TGTGCCAGCAGAGACCGGGCAGGGGCCTACTACGAGCAGTACTTC. Residues: CASRDRAGAYYEQYF.

V is TRBV11-3 and J is TRBJ2-1; TRBD1 matches at 10 bases. Germline V gene sequence: CDR1 SGHNT, CDR2 YENEEA. V lost 3 bases to trimming and J lost 2 bases; unmatched junction nucleotides: 7. This CDR3 spans 17 amino acids. The CDR3 here is CASSLSSGTGAYNEQFF. CDR3 nucleotide sequence: TGTGCCAGCAGCTTGTCATCCGGGACAGGGGCCTACAATGAGCAGTTCTTC. The entire variable domain, with the rest obtained from reference TRBV11-3 and TRBJ2-1, is as follows: EAGVVQSPRYKIIEKKQPVAFWCNPISGHNTLYWYLQNLGQGPELLIRYENEEAVDDSQLPKDRFSAERLKGVDSTLKIQPAELGDSAVYLCASSLSSGTGAYNEQFFGPGTRLTVL.

This sequence joins TRBV19 and TRBJ1-5; 9 bases match TRBD1. Trimming cost V 4 bases and J 5 bases; bases outside gene matches: 0. Looked up from germline, CDR1 is LNHDA and CDR2 is SQIVND (reference sequence). The CDR3 runs to 13 residues. CDR3 sequence (DNA): TGTGCCAGTAGTAGGACAGGGGATCAGCCCCAGCATTTT. The encoded protein is CASSRTGDQPQHF.

The chain uses TRBV28 and TRBJ1-1, with D possibly TRBD1 on 5 matching bases. This CDR3 spans 13 amino acids. Looked up from germline, CDR1 is MDHEN and CDR2 is SYDVKM. V lost 7 bases, J lost 3 bases, and 12 bases lay in between. The CDR3 coding sequence is TGTGCCAGCACCCGGGGGGGGTACACTGAAGCTTTCTTT. Its protein is CASTRGGYTEAFF.

The chain couples TRBV2 to TRBJ2-5; D may correspond to TRBD1 or TRBD2 (6 bases each). This CDR3 comprises 14 residues. Trimming took 10 bases from V and 6 from J, leaving 21 bases between them. Germline CDR1 and CDR2: SNHLY and FYNNEI. The CDR3 loop is CATPKWVGGQTQYF. CDR3 DNA: TGTGCCACCCCAAAATGGGTGGGGGGCCAGACCCAGTACTTC.

This clone was recorded a few times. The chain links TRBV7-6 to TRBJ2-3; 7 bases fit TRBD2. The junction had 10 bases not matched to a gene; V was cut back by 5 bases and J by 2 bases. This CDR3 has 16 residues. Per the germline V gene, CDR1 is SGHVS and CDR2 is FNYEAQ. CDR3 loop: CASSLGTMSFTDTQYF. The CDR3 DNA follows: TGTGCCAGCAGCCTCGGGACTATGTCCTTCACAGATACGCAGTATTTT.

The chain employs TRBV11-2 and TRBJ2-7, with 11 positions matching TRBD2. Trimming took 0 bases from V and 6 from J; bases not matched to a gene: 10. Germline values: CDR1 SGHAT, CDR2 FQNNGV. The CDR3 consists of 17 residues. CDR3 nucleotides: TGTGCCAGCAGCTTAGACTCCGAACTAGCGGGAGAGGGCGAGCAGTACTTC. Protein sequence: CASSLDSELAGEGEQYF.

The V gene is TRBV29-1, the J gene TRBJ2-7, with TRBD2 identical over 8 bases. V lost 4 bases, J lost 0 bases, and 2 bases stayed unmatched. Looked up from germline, CDR1 is SQVTM and CDR2 is ANQGSEA. The CDR3 runs to 13 residues. Here the CDR3 reads CSVGGTSSYEQYF. The CDR3 DNA sequence: TGCAGCGTTGGAGGGACTAGCTCCTACGAGCAGTACTTC.